This is a list of T cell receptor beta chains from one sample in a study of blood T cell repertoires in COVID-19. The table came from immunoSEQ multiplex PCR; TCRdb's copy has only in-frame clones and leaves some out. Here the sample spans some 95,000 clones, under 85% being singletons. What was sequenced was peripheral blood. The receptors were sampled from a man aged 70-80 years with acute or convalescent COVID-19. Each CDR3 is given with its conserved first and last residue. Each record gives: clone size, V gene, D gene, J gene, CDR3 DNA, CDR3 protein. D genes are given only for firm matches. Size is omitted from some rows. Given values are once, few, many or a class for expanded clones.

clone_size: once
v_call: TRBV7-2
d_call: TRBD1
j_call: TRBJ1-4
cdr3_nt: TGTGCCAGCAGCAGGGCCCGGGACAGGGGTGAAAAACTGTTTTTT
cdr3_aa: CASSRARDRGEKLFF

clone_size: .
v_call: TRBV11-3
d_call: TRBD2
j_call: TRBJ2-3
cdr3_nt: TGTGCCAGCAGCCCCTCAAGCGGGAGTACAGATACGCAGTATTTT
cdr3_aa: CASSPSSGSTDTQYF

clone_size: .
v_call: TRBV5-5
d_call: .
j_call: TRBJ2-2
cdr3_nt: TGTGCCAGCAGCTTCGGACGGACAAACACCGGGGAGCTGTTTTTT
cdr3_aa: CASSFGRTNTGELFF

clone_size: .
v_call: TRBV30
d_call: .
j_call: TRBJ2-3
cdr3_nt: TGTGCCTGGAGTGACGGAAGGAGTACAGATACGCAGTATTTT
cdr3_aa: CAWSDGRSTDTQYF

clone_size: .
v_call: TRBV25-1
d_call: TRBD2
j_call: TRBJ2-3
cdr3_nt: TGTGCCAGCAGTGAGGGTAGCGGGAGGCTAACAGATACGCAGTATTTT
cdr3_aa: CASSEGSGRLTDTQYF

clone_size: .
v_call: TRBV9
d_call: TRBD1
j_call: TRBJ1-3
cdr3_nt: TGTGCCAGCAGCGTAGCAGGGGGAGGAAACACCATATATTTT
cdr3_aa: CASSVAGGGNTIYF

clone_size: .
v_call: TRBV9
d_call: TRBD1
j_call: TRBJ1-5
cdr3_nt: TGTGCCAGCAGCGTAGGACAGGGTAACAATCAGCCCCAGCATTTT
cdr3_aa: CASSVGQGNNQPQHF

clone_size: .
v_call: TRBV7-2
d_call: .
j_call: TRBJ2-7
cdr3_nt: TGTGCCAGCAGCTTAATCGGGAGCCCGTACGAGCAGTACTTC
cdr3_aa: CASSLIGSPYEQYF

clone_size: .
v_call: TRBV20-1
d_call: TRBD1
j_call: TRBJ1-2
cdr3_nt: TGCAGTGCAAGTAAGGGGGCCTCCCTCTATGGCTACACCTTC
cdr3_aa: CSASKGASLYGYTF

clone_size: .
v_call: TRBV3-1/TRBV3-2
d_call: TRBD2
j_call: TRBJ2-5
cdr3_nt: TGTGCCAGCAGCCAAGATCGCGCGGGAGTGGGTGGGACCCAGTACTTC
cdr3_aa: CASSQDRAGVGGTQYF

clone_size: .
v_call: TRBV19
d_call: .
j_call: TRBJ1-4
cdr3_nt: TGTGCCAGTAAAACAGCATATAATGAAAAACTGTTTTTT
cdr3_aa: CASKTAYNEKLFF

clone_size: .
v_call: TRBV7-2
d_call: .
j_call: TRBJ2-7
cdr3_nt: TGTGCCAGCAGCTTCGGTCGGTACGAGCAGTACTTC
cdr3_aa: CASSFGRYEQYF

clone_size: once
v_call: TRBV7-2
d_call: TRBD2
j_call: TRBJ2-7
cdr3_nt: TGTGCCAGCAGGCAAAGCGGGAGGGCCTCCTACGAGCAGTACTTC
cdr3_aa: CASRQSGRASYEQYF

clone_size: .
v_call: TRBV19
d_call: TRBD2
j_call: TRBJ2-7
cdr3_nt: TGTGCCAGTAGTAAGGCTAGCGGGAGGCGCGAGCAGTACTTC
cdr3_aa: CASSKASGRREQYF

clone_size: .
v_call: TRBV19
d_call: TRBD1
j_call: TRBJ2-7
cdr3_nt: TGTGCCAGTAGTAAAGGGGGCGTAGCGTACGAGCAGTACTTC
cdr3_aa: CASSKGGVAYEQYF

clone_size: once
v_call: TRBV28
d_call: TRBD1
j_call: TRBJ1-6
cdr3_nt: TGTGCCAGCAGTTTATCACAGGGGAATTCACCCCTCCACTTT
cdr3_aa: CASSLSQGNSPLHF

clone_size: .
v_call: TRBV5-1
d_call: TRBD1
j_call: TRBJ2-1
cdr3_nt: TGCGCCAGCAGCTTGGCCGGGACAGCATCCTACAATGAGCAGTTCTTC
cdr3_aa: CASSLAGTASYNEQFF

clone_size: .
v_call: TRBV2
d_call: .
j_call: TRBJ1-1
cdr3_nt: TGTGCCAGCAGCGACGATCCCAGGGGAACTGAAGCTTTCTTT
cdr3_aa: CASSDDPRGTEAFF

clone_size: many
v_call: TRBV19
d_call: .
j_call: TRBJ1-1
cdr3_nt: TGTGCCAGTAGTATAGGGGGGGTTAGCACTGAAGCTTTCTTT
cdr3_aa: CASSIGGVSTEAFF

clone_size: .
v_call: TRBV28
d_call: TRBD2
j_call: TRBJ2-1
cdr3_nt: TGTGCCAGCAGTAGGGAGGGTTCCTACAATGAGCAGTTCTTC
cdr3_aa: CASSREGSYNEQFF

clone_size: .
v_call: TRBV5-1
d_call: TRBD1
j_call: TRBJ1-4
cdr3_nt: TGCGCCAGCAGCACGACAGGGCTTGCAACTAATGAAAAACTGTTTTTT
cdr3_aa: CASSTTGLATNEKLFF

clone_size: .
v_call: TRBV7-2
d_call: .
j_call: TRBJ1-1
cdr3_nt: TGTGCCAGCAGCTTAGGGGGCGGCCTGGCTGAAGCTTTCTTT
cdr3_aa: CASSLGGGLAEAFF

clone_size: .
v_call: TRBV19
d_call: .
j_call: TRBJ1-1
cdr3_nt: TGTGCCAGTAGTTCCCCGGGAGGGACGAACACTGAAGCTTTCTTT
cdr3_aa: CASSSPGGTNTEAFF

clone_size: .
v_call: TRBV10-2
d_call: TRBD1
j_call: TRBJ2-1
cdr3_nt: TGCGCCAGCATGGCCCTAGACAGGGGGCTCAATGAGCAGTTCTTC
cdr3_aa: CASMALDRGLNEQFF

clone_size: few
v_call: TRBV5-8
d_call: .
j_call: TRBJ1-2
cdr3_nt: TGTGCCAGCAGCTTTAATTTCGGAAGCGCCTATGGCTACACCTTC
cdr3_aa: CASSFNFGSAYGYTF

clone_size: .
v_call: TRBV24-1
d_call: .
j_call: TRBJ2-5
cdr3_nt: TGTGCCACCAGTGATTTGGGGGACTGGAAAGAGACCCAGTACTTC
cdr3_aa: CATSDLGDWKETQYF

clone_size: .
v_call: TRBV7-9
d_call: .
j_call: TRBJ2-3
cdr3_nt: TGTGCCAGCAGCGCCAGTAGCACAGATACGCAGTATTTT
cdr3_aa: CASSASSTDTQYF

clone_size: .
v_call: TRBV7-6
d_call: TRBD2
j_call: TRBJ2-7
cdr3_nt: TGTGCCAGCAGCTTAATGGGGACTATCTTCACCTACGAGCAGTACTTC
cdr3_aa: CASSLMGTIFTYEQYF

clone_size: .
v_call: TRBV28
d_call: .
j_call: TRBJ1-3
cdr3_nt: TGTGCCAGCAGTTTAGTGGGCGCAGGGGGAAACACCATATATTTT
cdr3_aa: CASSLVGAGGNTIYF

clone_size: few
v_call: TRBV21-1
d_call: .
j_call: TRBJ2-7
cdr3_nt: TGTGCCAGCAGCAAAGTGAGGCGGGGGGCCAACTCCTACGAGCAGTACTTC
cdr3_aa: CASSKVRRGANSYEQYF

clone_size: .
v_call: TRBV4-2
d_call: TRBD1
j_call: TRBJ1-6
cdr3_nt: TGTGCCAGCAGCCAAGAGGGACAGAGGTCACCCCTCCACTTT
cdr3_aa: CASSQEGQRSPLHF

clone_size: .
v_call: TRBV5-5
d_call: TRBD1
j_call: TRBJ2-2
cdr3_nt: TGTGCCAGCTGGGGACAGACAACCGGGGAGCTGTTTTTT
cdr3_aa: CASWGQTTGELFF

clone_size: .
v_call: TRBV6-5
d_call: .
j_call: TRBJ1-2
cdr3_nt: TGTGCCAGCAGTTACTCAGGACAGCGCCGGGGCTACACCTTC
cdr3_aa: CASSYSGQRRGYTF

clone_size: .
v_call: TRBV4-1
d_call: TRBD2
j_call: TRBJ2-3
cdr3_nt: TGCGCCAGCAGCCAAGGGGGCGGGAGGGGACCAGATACGCAGTATTTT
cdr3_aa: CASSQGGGRGPDTQYF

clone_size: .
v_call: TRBV20-1
d_call: TRBD1
j_call: TRBJ1-2
cdr3_nt: TGCAGTGCTAGTGGGACAGTCCCCTATGGCTACACCTTC
cdr3_aa: CSASGTVPYGYTF

clone_size: .
v_call: TRBV2
d_call: .
j_call: TRBJ2-1
cdr3_nt: TGTGCCAGCACCGGGAGTGATGAGCAGTTCTTC
cdr3_aa: CASTGSDEQFF

clone_size: .
v_call: TRBV5-6
d_call: .
j_call: TRBJ1-1
cdr3_nt: TGTGCCAGCAGCTTTGCGGCGAGGAACACTGAAGCTTTCTTT
cdr3_aa: CASSFAARNTEAFF

clone_size: .
v_call: TRBV7-2
d_call: .
j_call: TRBJ2-3
cdr3_nt: TGTGCCAGCAGCTCCACTAGTTCCGATACGCAGTATTTT
cdr3_aa: CASSSTSSDTQYF